The next 8 T cell receptor beta chains were all read from a single sample in a study of cytomegalovirus exposure and HLA in healthy donors. The method was immunoSEQ multiplex PCR; TCRdb's version includes in-frame clones alone and lacks a portion of them. The sample lists some 100,000 clones; roughly 82% were seen once. Sequenced input: PBMCs. Source of these receptors: a man between 18 and 29 years old in good health and CMV-seronegative.

This clone was observed a handful of times. The rearrangement links TRBV30 to TRBJ1-5, with D uncertain. Trimming pared 0 bases from V and 2 bases from J, leaving 20 bases between. The CDR3 has 18 residues. Germline loops: CDR1 GTSNPN, CDR2 SVGIG (reference sequence). CDR3: CAWSVRSGGSIGNQPQHF. In DNA form, the CDR3 reads TGTGCCTGGAGTGTAAGGTCTGGAGGAAGCATCGGCAATCAGCCCCAGCATTTT.

J is TRBJ1-1 and V is TRBV7-2; 10 nucleotides line up with TRBD1. Germline-derived CDR1 and CDR2 are SGHTA and FQGNSA. The CDR3 sequence is 17 residues long. Unmatched junction bases numbered 8, after V lost 3 bases and J lost 1 base. The CDR3 nucleotides read TGTGCCAGCAGCTTCTATCCGGGACAGGGGAAGAACACTGAAGCTTTCTTT. Translated: CASSFYPGQGKNTEAFF.

As regards this clone: The junction departs from the called germline gene at one end, perhaps through a read error. The CDR3 sequence is CAWSVPAGVKTEAFF. CDR3 nucleotide sequence: TGTGCCTGGAGTGTACCGGCAGGGGTGAAAACTGAAGCTTTCTTT. V usage is TRBV30 and J usage is TRBJ1-1, with D possibly matching TRBD1 (6 bases). The V gene's germline CDR1 is GTSNPN and CDR2 SVGIG (reference sequence). The CDR3 consists of 15 residues.

The chain recombines TRBV15 with TRBJ2-5, with 7 bases fitting TRBD2. CDR1 and CDR2 (germline): LNHNV, YYDKDF (reference sequence). The V segment lost 7 bases and the J segment 1 base; nucleotides outside the gene matches: 6. This CDR3 region has 14 residues. The CDR3 nucleotides read TGTGCCACCAAGCGGGGAGACCTCCAAGAGACCCAGTACTTC. Translated, it gives CATKRGDLQETQYF.

The genes are TRBV11-2 and TRBJ2-1, with D unclear. Deletions cut 2 bases from V and 6 bases from J, with 8 bases between. This CDR3 is 13 amino acids long. The germline gives CDR1 SGHAT, CDR2 FQNNGV. DNA for the CDR3: TGTGCCAGCAGCTTAATGAGTTTCAATGAGCAGTTCTTC. Amino acids: CASSLMSFNEQFF.

The chain has TRBV6-1 and TRBJ1-1, with D hard to call. Trimming removed 3 bases at V and 2 bases at J, with 7 bases between. The length of the CDR3 is 13 residues. CDR1 is MNHNS, CDR2 SASEGT, per germline. DNA for the CDR3: TGTGCCAGCAGTGACCACAGCAACACTGAAGCTTTCTTT. Protein sequence: CASSDHSNTEAFF.

This clone has a handful of counts. The chain couples TRBV5-3 to TRBJ1-2; D ambiguous. TRBV5-3 is flagged as an ORF with uncertain function. This CDR3 is built from 13 residues. Between the trimmed V and J ends, which lost 0 bases and 4 bases, there was a span of 7 bases. The CDR3: CARSLDRGYGYTF. Written as DNA, the CDR3 is TGTGCCAGAAGCTTGGACCGAGGCTATGGCTACACCTTC.

V gene TRBV5-1 combines with J gene TRBJ2-7, with D tentatively TRBD2 (6 bases). The germline V gene encodes CDR1 SGHRS and CDR2 YFSETQ. V was pared by 2 bases and J by 0 bases, with 21 bases between. This CDR3 is 18 amino acids long. CDR3 loop: CASSFALGLPNRSYEQYF. For the CDR3, the DNA is TGCGCCAGCAGCTTTGCTCTGGGACTTCCCAATCGCTCCTACGAGCAGTACTTC.